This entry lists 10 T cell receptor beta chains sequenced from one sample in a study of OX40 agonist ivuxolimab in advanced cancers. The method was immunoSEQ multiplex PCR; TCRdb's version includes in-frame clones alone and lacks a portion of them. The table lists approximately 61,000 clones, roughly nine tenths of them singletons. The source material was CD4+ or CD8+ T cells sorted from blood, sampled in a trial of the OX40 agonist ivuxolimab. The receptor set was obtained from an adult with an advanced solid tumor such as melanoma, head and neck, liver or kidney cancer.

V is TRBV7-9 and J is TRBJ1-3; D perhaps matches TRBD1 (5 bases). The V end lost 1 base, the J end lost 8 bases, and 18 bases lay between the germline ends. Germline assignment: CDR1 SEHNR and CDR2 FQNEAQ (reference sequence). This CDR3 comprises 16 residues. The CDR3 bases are TGTGCCAGCAGCTTAGAAGCTCCGGGGTTCAGGGACACCATATATTTT. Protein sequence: CASSLEAPGFRDTIYF.

The CDR3 spells CASSLSPSGIETQYF. The CDR3 coding sequence is TGTGCCAGCAGCTTAAGCCCTAGCGGGATAGAGACCCAGTACTTC. The rearrangement uses TRBV7-6 and TRBJ2-5, with 9 bases aligning to TRBD2. The CDR3 is made up of 15 amino acids. V lost 2 bases to trimming and J lost 4 bases; unmatched junction nucleotides: 5. Germline V gene data show CDR1 as SGHVS and CDR2 as FNYEAQ.

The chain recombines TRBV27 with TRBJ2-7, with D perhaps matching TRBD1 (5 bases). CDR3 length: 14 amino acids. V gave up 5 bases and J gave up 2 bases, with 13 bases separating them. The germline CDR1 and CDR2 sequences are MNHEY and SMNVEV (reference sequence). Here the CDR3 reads CASSPTGFPYEQYF. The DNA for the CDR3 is TGTGCCAGCAGTCCCACAGGTTTTCCCTACGAGCAGTACTTC.

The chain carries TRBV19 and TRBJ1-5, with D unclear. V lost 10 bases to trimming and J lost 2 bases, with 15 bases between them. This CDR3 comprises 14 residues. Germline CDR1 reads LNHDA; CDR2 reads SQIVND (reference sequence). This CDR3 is CATTMDQGNQPQHF. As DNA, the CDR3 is TGTGCCACCACCATGGACCAGGGCAATCAGCCCCAGCATTTT.

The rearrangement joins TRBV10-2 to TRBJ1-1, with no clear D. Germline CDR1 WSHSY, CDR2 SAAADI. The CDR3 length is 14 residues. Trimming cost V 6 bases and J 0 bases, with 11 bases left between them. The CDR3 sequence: CASRVEALNTEAFF. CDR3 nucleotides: TGCGCCAGCAGGGTCGAGGCTCTGAACACTGAAGCTTTCTTT.

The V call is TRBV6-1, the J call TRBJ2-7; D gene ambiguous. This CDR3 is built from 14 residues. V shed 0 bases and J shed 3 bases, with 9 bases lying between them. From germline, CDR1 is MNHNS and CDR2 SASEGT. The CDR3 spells CASSEALGIYEQYF. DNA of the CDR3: TGTGCCAGCAGTGAAGCGCTGGGGATCTACGAGCAGTACTTC.

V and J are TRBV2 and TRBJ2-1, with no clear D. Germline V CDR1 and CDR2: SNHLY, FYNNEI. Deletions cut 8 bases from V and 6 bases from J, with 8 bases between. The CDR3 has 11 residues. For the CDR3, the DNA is TGTGCCAGCCTGGAAGGCAATGAGCAGTTCTTC. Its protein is CASLEGNEQFF.

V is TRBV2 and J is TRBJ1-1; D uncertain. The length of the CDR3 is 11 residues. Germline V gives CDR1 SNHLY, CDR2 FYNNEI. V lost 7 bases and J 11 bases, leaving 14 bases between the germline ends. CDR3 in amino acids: CASKNQVVAFF. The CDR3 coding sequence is TGTGCCAGCAAGAACCAGGTGGTGGCTTTCTTT. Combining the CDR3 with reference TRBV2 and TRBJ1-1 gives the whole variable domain EPEVTQTPSHQVTQMGQEVILRCVPISNHLYFYWYRQILGQKVEFLVSFYNNEISEKSEIFDDQFSVERPDGSNFTLKIRSTKLEDSAMYFCASKNQVVAFFGQGTRLTVV.

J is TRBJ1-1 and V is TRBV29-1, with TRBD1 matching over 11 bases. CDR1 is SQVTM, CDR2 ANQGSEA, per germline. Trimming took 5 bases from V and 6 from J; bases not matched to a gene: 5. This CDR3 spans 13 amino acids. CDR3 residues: CSVSGTGGAEAFF. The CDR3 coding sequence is TGCAGCGTTTCCGGGACAGGGGGAGCTGAAGCTTTCTTT.

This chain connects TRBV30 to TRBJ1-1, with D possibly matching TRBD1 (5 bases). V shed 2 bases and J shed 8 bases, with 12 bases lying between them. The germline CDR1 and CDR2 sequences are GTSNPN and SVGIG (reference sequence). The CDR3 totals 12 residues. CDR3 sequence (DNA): TGTGCCTGGAGTCTAGGCGGGGCCGAAGCTTTCTTT. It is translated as CAWSLGGAEAFF.